This T cell receptor beta chain was sequenced for a study of T cells in Graves' hyperthyroidism and ophthalmopathy. This clonotype came up many times. Recently diagnosed hyperthyroidism of less than 2 months' duration affected patients aged 18 to 65. Amplified TCR beta CDR3 regions derived from RNA transcripts. HTBI primers were employed in a first-round RT-PCR of the TCR CDR3. MiXCR, applied by TCRdb to the multiplex PCR reads, yields one record per CDR3 protein. Counted here are approximately 640,000 distinct CDR3 sequences, around 16% occurring once; the ten biggest clones make up roughly 15%. CDR1 and CDR2 from the germline V gene are SGHAT and FQNNGV. CDR3 length: 15 amino acids. The junction had 4 bases not matched to a gene; V was cut back by 0 bases and J by 2 bases.

The gene calls are TRBV11-2 and TRBJ2-7; 7 bases match TRBD1. The sample taken for sequencing was blood. This TCR was recovered from a man aged 50-59 years with Graves' hyperthyroidism. The CDR3 spells CASSLDRDSTYEQYF. The CDR3 DNA reads as TGTGCCAGCAGCTTAGATAGGGACAGTACCTACGAGCAGTACTTC.